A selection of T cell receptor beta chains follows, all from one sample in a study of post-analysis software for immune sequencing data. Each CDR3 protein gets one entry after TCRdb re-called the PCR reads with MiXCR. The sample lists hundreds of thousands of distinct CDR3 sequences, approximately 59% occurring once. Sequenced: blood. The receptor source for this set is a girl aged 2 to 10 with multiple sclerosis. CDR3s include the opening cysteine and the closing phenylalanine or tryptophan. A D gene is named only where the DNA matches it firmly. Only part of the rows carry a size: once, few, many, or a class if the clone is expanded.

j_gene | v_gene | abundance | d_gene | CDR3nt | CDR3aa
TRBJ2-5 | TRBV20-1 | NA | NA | TGCAGTGCTAGGGGGCTAGTGCTGGAGACCCAGTACTTC | CSARGLVLETQYF
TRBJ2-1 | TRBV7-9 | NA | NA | TGTGCCAGCAGCTTAGGCCCGCGGGATCGGGTAAATGAGCAGTTCTTC | CASSLGPRDRVNEQFF
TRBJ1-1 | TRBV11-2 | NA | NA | TGTGCCAGCAGCTTAGTGTGGGGGAGCGGGACTGAAGCTTTCTTT | CASSLVWGSGTEAFF
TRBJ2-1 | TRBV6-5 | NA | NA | TGTGCCAGCAGTTACGCTGGGGGTAGCCATGAGCAGTTCTTC | CASSYAGGSHEQFF
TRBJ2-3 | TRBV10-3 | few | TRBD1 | TGTGCCATCGGGGGACAGGGATCGAGCACAGATACGCAGTATTTT | CAIGGQGSSTDTQYF
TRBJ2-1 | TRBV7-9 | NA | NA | TGTGCCAGCAGCTTAATCGGGAACAATGAGCAGTTCTTC | CASSLIGNNEQFF
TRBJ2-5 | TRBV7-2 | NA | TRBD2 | TGTGCCAGCAGCTCAGGACTAGTGGGCCAAGAGACCCAGTACTTC | CASSSGLVGQETQYF
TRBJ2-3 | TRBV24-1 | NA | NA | TGTGCCACCAGTGACAAAAGGGCAACAGATACGCAGTATTTT | CATSDKRATDTQYF
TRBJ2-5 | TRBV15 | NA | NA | TGTGCCACCGGAGGTATGGAGACCCAGTACTTC | CATGGMETQYF
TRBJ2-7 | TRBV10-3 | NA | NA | TGTGCCATCAGGGCCCTCCCGGGTACCGAGCAGTACTTC | CAIRALPGTEQYF
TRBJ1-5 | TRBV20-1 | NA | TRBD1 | TGCAGTGCTCTTCAGGACAGGGGGAGTTATAGCAATCAGCCCCAGCATTTT | CSALQDRGSYSNQPQHF
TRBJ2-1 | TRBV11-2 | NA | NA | TGTGCCAGCAGCTCCCCGGGACACATCAAGGGCGATGAGCAGTTCTTC | CASSSPGHIKGDEQFF
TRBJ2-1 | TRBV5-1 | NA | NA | TGCGCCAGCAGGGGCGGGATGGGCAATGAGCAGTTCTTC | CASRGGMGNEQFF
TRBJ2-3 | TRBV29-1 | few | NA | TGCAGCGTTGCCCCAGGGTCTCAAGATACGCAGTATTTT | CSVAPGSQDTQYF
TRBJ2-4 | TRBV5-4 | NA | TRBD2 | TGTGCCAGCAGCTTGGGGACTAGCGGGAGCCTTGAGCAGTACTTC | CASSLGTSGSLEQYF
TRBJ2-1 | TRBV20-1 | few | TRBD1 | TGCAGTGTTAAGGGGGCTTCTCTCTCCTACAATGAGCAGTTCTTC | CSVKGASLSYNEQFF
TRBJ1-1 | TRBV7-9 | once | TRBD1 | TGTGCCAGCAGCTCCGCAGGGGAGGGGGCCACTGAAGCTTTCTTT | CASSSAGEGATEAFF
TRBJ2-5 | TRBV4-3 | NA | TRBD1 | TGCGCCAGCAGCCAAGAAGAAAACAGGGGGATGGAGACCCAGTACTTC | CASSQEENRGMETQYF
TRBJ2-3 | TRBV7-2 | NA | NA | TGTGCCAGCAGCTTAGAAGGGACACCTACAGATACGCAGTATTTT | CASSLEGTPTDTQYF
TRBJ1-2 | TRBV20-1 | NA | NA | TGCAGTGCTAGTGCAGGGCCCCTGACCTTGCGGGGCTACACCTTC | CSASAGPLTLRGYTF
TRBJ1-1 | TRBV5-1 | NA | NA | TGCGCCAGCAGCTTGGAGGGGGGCCTGAACACTGAAGCTTTCTTT | CASSLEGGLNTEAFF
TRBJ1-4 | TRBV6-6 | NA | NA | TGTGCCAGCAGTTATGGGGGAAAGGAGTGGGAAAAACTGTTTTTT | CASSYGGKEWEKLFF
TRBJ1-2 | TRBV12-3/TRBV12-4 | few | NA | TGTGCCAGCAGAACAGCAGAGATTAACTATGGCTACACCTTC | CASRTAEINYGYTF
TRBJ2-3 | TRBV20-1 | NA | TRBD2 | TGCAGTGCTAATCTAGCGGGGAACACAGATACGCAGTATTTT | CSANLAGNTDTQYF
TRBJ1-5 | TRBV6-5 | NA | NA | TGTGCCAGCAGCGGGCAGGCGCACAATCAGCCCCAGCATTTT | CASSGQAHNQPQHF
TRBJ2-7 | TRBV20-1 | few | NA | TGCAGTGCGTCGACAGCCTCCTACGAGCAGTACTTC | CSASTASYEQYF
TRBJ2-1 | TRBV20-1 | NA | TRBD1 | TGCAGTGCCCAGACAGGGCCTTACAATGAGCAGTTCTTC | CSAQTGPYNEQFF
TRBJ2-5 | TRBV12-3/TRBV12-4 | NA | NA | TGTGCCAGCGGTTCCCGGGGCGAAGAGACCCAGTACTTC | CASGSRGEETQYF
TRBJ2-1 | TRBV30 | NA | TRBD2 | TGTGCCTGGTCGACTAGCGGGGGCCAGCTCTCCTACAATGAGCAGTTCTTC | CAWSTSGGQLSYNEQFF
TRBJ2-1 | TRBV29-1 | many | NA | TGCAGCGTTGAAGATCCCACGGAGCAGTTCTTC | CSVEDPTEQFF
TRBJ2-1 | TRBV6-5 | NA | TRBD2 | TGTGCCAGCAGTTCGACTAGCGGGGGGTCTTCGGGGTACAATGAGCAGTTCTTC | CASSSTSGGSSGYNEQFF
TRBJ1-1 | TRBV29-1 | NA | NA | TGCAGCGCCGGGGAACCGCTTTCCACTGAAGCTTTCTTT | CSAGEPLSTEAFF
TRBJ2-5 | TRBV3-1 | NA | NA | TGTGCCAGCAGCCAAGAGGACCGGGGGCGGGAGACCCAGTACTTC | CASSQEDRGRETQYF
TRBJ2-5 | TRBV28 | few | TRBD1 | TGTGCCAGCAGTTTACGGGGACAGGGGCAAGAGACCCAGTACTTC | CASSLRGQGQETQYF
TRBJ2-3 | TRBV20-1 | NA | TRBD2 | TGCAGTGCTAGCGGGCATAGCGGGAGAGAAGATACGCAGTATTTT | CSASGHSGREDTQYF
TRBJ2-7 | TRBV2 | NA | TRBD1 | TGTGCCAGCAGGGGACAGGACTACGAGCAGTACTTC | CASRGQDYEQYF
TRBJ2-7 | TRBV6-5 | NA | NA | TGTGCCAGCACCGACTGGCCCTACAATGAGCAGTACTTC | CASTDWPYNEQYF
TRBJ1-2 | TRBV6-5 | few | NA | TGTGCCAGCAGTTACTCGAATCCAGCCAGGGACGGTGGCTACACCTTC | CASSYSNPARDGGYTF
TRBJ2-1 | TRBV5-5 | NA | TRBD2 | TGTGCCAGCATCTGGACTAGCGGGATCGCCAATGAGCAGTTCTTC | CASIWTSGIANEQFF
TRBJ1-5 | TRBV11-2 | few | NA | TGTGCCAGCAGTCTAGGCACGATATGGGTCAGGGGCCACGTAGACACCGGTCAGCCCCAGCATTTT | CASSLGTIWVRGHVDTGQPQHF